These 30 T cell receptor beta chains were sequenced from one sample in a study of T-cell memory formation after mild COVID-19 (dated by TCRdb to the early 2020s). Library prep was done by 5' RACE. This sample was sequenced with an Illumina NovaSeq 6000. TCRdb handled the public reads itself, with Q25 trimming in fastp and clone calling in MiXCR, and kept productive beta chains. Identical CDR3 protein sequences are pooled into one entry, listed with their most common genes and DNA. The sample has about 560,000 distinct CDR3 sequences on record, 15% to 20% of them singletons. Of the sample, about 7.5% falls within the top ten clones. The source material was PBMCs or a T cell subset sorted from them (not recorded which). The receptors here all came from an adult woman who had mild COVID-19 (a few samples of this study predate the infection). The sample titles of this study are shuffled in the database, so cell type and time point are left out; the donor was told from shared clones.

CDR3 in amino acids: CASSLWVQGLARTLQIEQFF. Written as DNA, the CDR3 is TGTGCCAGCAGCTTATGGGTTCAGGGACTAGCCCGAACTCTACAAATTGAGCAGTTCTTC. The chain combines TRBV7-2 with TRBJ2-1, with TRBD2 identical over 9 bases. Germline V lookup: CDR1 SGHTA, CDR2 FQGNSA. V lost 2 bases and J lost 9; bases outside the gene matches: 23. The CDR3 spans 20 residues.

The rearrangement joins TRBV6-5 to TRBJ1-1, with D perhaps TRBD1 (5 bases). Germline CDR1 reads MNHEY; CDR2 reads SVGAGI. The ends were cut back, 2 bases at V and 8 bases at J, with 15 bases in the middle. The length of the CDR3 is 14 residues. CDR3 coding DNA: TGTGCCAGCAGTTACCCCGGGGGGGGAGGGGAAGCTTTCTTT. Translated: CASSYPGGGGEAFF.

CDR3 DNA: TGTGCCACCAGCAGAGCGGGCACAGATACGCAGTATTTT. Its protein is CATSRAGTDTQYF. This chain links TRBV15 with TRBJ2-3; D ambiguous. Germline loops: CDR1 LNHNV, CDR2 YYDKDF (reference sequence). V lost 1 base and J 1 base, leaving 3 bases between the germline ends. The CDR3 is made up of 13 amino acids.

This chain connects TRBV27 to TRBJ2-3; 8 bases are a match to TRBD2. The CDR3 loop spans 15 amino acids. V lost 3 bases, J lost 2 bases, and 4 bases stayed unmatched. Germline loops: CDR1 MNHEY, CDR2 SMNVEV (reference sequence). The CDR3 DNA follows: TGTGCCAGCAGTTTGATTAGCGGGATCACAGATACGCAGTATTTT. Protein sequence: CASSLISGITDTQYF.

The sample holds a few counts of this clonotype. A much larger clone differs from this one at a single base, so this may be a read error. This chain joins TRBV9 and TRBJ2-3; D gene ambiguous. CDR3 length: 12 amino acids. Germline values: CDR1 SGDLS, CDR2 YYNGEE. Deletions cut 0 bases from V and 3 bases from J, with 2 bases between. CDR3 coding DNA: TGTGCCAGCAGCGTAGCGACAGATACGCAGTATTTT. Amino acids: CASSVATDTQYF. The variable domain in full, with the rest retrieved from reference TRBV9 and TRBJ2-3, is DSGVTQTPKHLITATGQRVTLRCSPRSGDLSVYWYQQSLDQGLQFLIQYYNGEERAKGNILERFSAQQFPDLHSELNLSSLELGDSALYFCASSVATDTQYFGPGTRLTVL.

In its sample, this clonotype was seen a few times. The rearrangement links TRBV7-2 to TRBJ2-7, with D unresolved. Trimming removed 3 bases from V and 2 bases from J, with 11 bases in between. Germline V gene sequence: CDR1 SGHTA, CDR2 FQGNSA. The CDR3 totals 14 residues. The CDR3 DNA sequence: TGTGCCAGCAGCTTGCAGGAACTCACCTACGAGCAGTACTTC. Amino acids: CASSLQELTYEQYF. Together with reference TRBV7-2 and TRBJ2-7, the CDR3 gives the full variable domain: GAGVSQSPSNKVTEKGKDVELRCDPISGHTALYWYRQSLGQGLEFLIYFQGNSAPDKSGLPSDRFSAERTGGSVSTLTIQRTQQEDSAVYLCASSLQELTYEQYFGPGTRLTVT.

The chain recombines TRBV4-2 with TRBJ2-3; D may be TRBD2 (6 bases). Germline lookup yields CDR1 LGHNA and CDR2 YNFKEQ. The CDR3 covers 17 residues. V lost 1 base and J 4 bases, leaving 18 bases between the germline ends. DNA for the CDR3: TGTGCCAGCAGCCAAGTGGTCGCACCTGGGAGGCCAGATACGCAGTATTTT. Translating gives CASSQVVAPGRPDTQYF.

This chain connects TRBV15 to TRBJ1-1; D not resolved. Looked up from germline, CDR1 is LNHNV and CDR2 is YYDKDF (reference sequence). This CDR3 region has 13 residues. V was clipped by 5 bases and J by 2 bases, with 9 bases between them. The CDR3 region has the DNA TGTGCCACCAGCGGAGGGAGAAACACTGAAGCTTTCTTT. Its translation is CATSGGRNTEAFF.

The CDR3 protein is CSVPAAEGSETQYF. The CDR3 DNA reads as TGCAGCGTCCCAGCAGCCGAGGGGAGTGAGACCCAGTACTTC. The chain is built from TRBV29-1 and TRBJ2-5; D may correspond to TRBD1 or TRBD2 (5 bases each). Trimming shortened V by 6 bases and J by 5 bases, and 19 bases separated the two germline ends. This CDR3 is 14 amino acids long. Germline lookup yields CDR1 SQVTM and CDR2 ANQGSEA.

This clonotype was seen a handful of times. The chain uses TRBV7-6 and TRBJ1-2, with D tentatively TRBD1 (5 bases). The V gene lost 2 bases and the J gene lost 7 bases, with 20 bases spanning the gap. Germline values: CDR1 SGHVS, CDR2 FNYEAQ. CDR3 length: 16 residues. The CDR3 DNA follows: TGTGCCAGCAGCTTAATCTTGTCAGGGAATAATGGTGGCTACACCTTC. This sequence encodes CASSLILSGNNGGYTF.

This chain links TRBV2 with TRBJ2-2, with 10 bases identical to TRBD1. Germline V CDR1 and CDR2: SNHLY, FYNNEI. CDR3 length: 14 amino acids. Trimming took 8 bases from V and 7 from J; bases not matched to a gene: 7. The CDR3 DNA sequence: TGTGCCAGCCGACCGGGACAGGGGAACGGGGAGCTGTTTTTT. This encodes CASRPGQGNGELFF.

This clonotype was seen a few times. The rearrangement joins TRBV29-1 to TRBJ2-1, with 9 bases that match TRBD2. The V gene's germline CDR1 is SQVTM and CDR2 ANQGSEA. V dropped 6 bases and J dropped 8; count of bases not matched to a gene: 11. The CDR3 covers 14 residues. The CDR3 DNA follows: TGCAGCGTGCGAGCGGGAGGTCCTTTCGATGAGCAGTTCTTC. This gives the protein CSVRAGGPFDEQFF.

This clonotype was found a few times. The rearrangement links TRBV29-1 to TRBJ2-7; 7 positions match TRBD1. V dropped 7 bases and J dropped 0; count of bases not matched to a gene: 12. CDR1 and CDR2 from the germline V gene are SQVTM and ANQGSEA. The CDR3 covers 15 residues. DNA for the CDR3: TGCAGCGCCGTAGAGGGGGCCCCGACCTCCTACGAGCAGTACTTC. Translating it yields CSAVEGAPTSYEQYF.

The genes are TRBV4-3 and TRBJ1-1, with 9 bases aligning to TRBD1. V shed 6 bases and J 5 bases; nucleotides not matched to a gene: 4. This CDR3 has 13 amino acids. Looked up from germline, CDR1 is LGHNA and CDR2 is YSLEER. CDR3 sequence: CASRDRGSTEAFF. In nucleotides, the CDR3 is TGCGCCAGCAGAGACAGGGGGAGTACTGAAGCTTTCTTT.

This clonotype appeared a few times. The V call is TRBV12-3 or TRBV12-4, the J call TRBJ1-3; 9 bases are shared with TRBD1. The V and J ends lost 6 bases and 2 bases, in that order; junction bases with no gene match: 5. CDR3 length: 15 amino acids. Written as DNA, the CDR3 is TGTGCCAGCAGCCCGACAGGGGGACCTGGAAACACCATATATTTT. It encodes CASSPTGGPGNTIYF.

A few counts support this clonotype. The chain links TRBV3-1 to TRBJ2-1, with D perhaps given as TRBD1 or TRBD2 (5 bases each). The ends were cut back, 5 bases at V and 3 bases at J, with 17 bases in the middle. The germline gives CDR1 LGHDT, CDR2 YNNKEL (reference sequence). The CDR3 covers 16 residues. As DNA, the CDR3 is TGTGCCAGCAGCTCAGGTATGGGGGTTGGCTACAATGAGCAGTTCTTC. It specifies CASSSGMGVGYNEQFF.

This clonotype was seen only a few times. The V gene is TRBV7-9, the J gene TRBJ2-7, with D perhaps matching TRBD2 (5 bases). In germline, CDR1 is SEHNR, CDR2 FQNEAQ (reference sequence). V shed 3 bases and J shed 5 bases, with 17 bases lying between them. The CDR3 sequence is 15 residues long. The CDR3 protein is CASSLDLMEANEQYF. CDR3 coding DNA: TGTGCCAGCAGCTTGGACTTGATGGAGGCAAACGAGCAGTACTTC.

The chain links TRBV7-9 to TRBJ2-7; D is unclear. The germline V and J ends were trimmed by 6 bases and 0 bases, with 9 bases remaining between them. CDR1 is SEHNR, CDR2 FQNEAQ, per germline (reference sequence). This CDR3 is 13 amino acids long. CDR3 loop: CASSTDGSYEQYF. The CDR3 region has the DNA TGTGCCAGCAGTACGGACGGCTCCTACGAGCAGTACTTC.

This clonotype was seen a handful of times. The chain recombines TRBV25-1 with TRBJ1-6; no firm D call. The V and J ends lost 2 bases and 10 bases respectively, with 6 bases between them. The CDR3 spans 12 residues. Germline CDR1 and CDR2: MGHDK and SYGVNS. This CDR3 reads CASSELESPLHF. The CDR3 nucleotides read TGTGCCAGCAGTGAACTAGAGTCACCCCTCCACTTT.

CDR3 region: CASSSGVEANYGYTF. CDR3 DNA sequence: TGTGCCAGCAGTTCCGGGGTTGAGGCTAACTATGGCTACACCTTC. This rearrangement joins TRBV12-3 or TRBV12-4 to TRBJ1-2; no clear D gene. Trimming cost V 4 bases and J 0 bases, with 12 bases left between them. The length of the CDR3 is 15 residues.

The V and J genes are TRBV7-2 and TRBJ1-3; 8 bases fit TRBD1. Losses at the gene ends were 6 bases for V and 4 bases for J; bases not matched to a gene: 5. This CDR3 comprises 14 residues. Germline lookup yields CDR1 SGHTA and CDR2 FQGNSA. In nucleotides, the CDR3 is TGTGCCAGCAGTTCACGGACAGGGGGAAACACCATATATTTT. It codes for CASSSRTGGNTIYF.

This clonotype occurred once. The chain uses TRBV29-1 and TRBJ1-2; D possibly corresponds to TRBD1 (5 bases). Trimming took 3 bases from V and 4 from J, leaving 18 bases between them. This CDR3 is 15 amino acids long. CDR1 is SQVTM and CDR2 is ANQGSEA in the germline V gene. CDR3 amino acids: CSVDTSGPGRYGYTF. The CDR3 DNA sequence: TGCAGCGTTGATACCTCCGGGCCAGGGCGCTATGGCTACACCTTC.

CDR3 coding DNA: TGTGCCAGCAGAAAGACAGGGTCGAACACTGAAGCTTTCTTT. This gives the protein CASRKTGSNTEAFF. The chain uses TRBV11-3 and TRBJ1-1; 7 bases match TRBD1. Trimming at V came to 6 bases and at J to 1 base, leaving 5 bases not matched to a gene. This CDR3 contains 14 residues. Germline loops: CDR1 SGHNT, CDR2 YENEEA.

This clonotype has a handful of counts. This chain joins TRBV7-6 and TRBJ2-5; D remains unclear. Trimming stripped 1 base from V and 4 bases from J, with 13 bases between. CDR1 and CDR2 (germline): SGHVS, FNYEAQ. This CDR3 is built from 15 residues. CDR3 bases: TGTGCCAGCAGCTTAGACTGGACCCTCCGAGAGACCCAGTACTTC. Translated: CASSLDWTLRETQYF. Looking up the rest from reference TRBV7-6 and TRBJ2-5 gives the full variable domain: GAGVSQSPRYKVTKRGQDVALRCDPISGHVSLYWYRQALGQGPEFLTYFNYEAQQDKSGLPNDRFSAERPEGSISTLTIQRTEQRDSAMYRCASSLDWTLRETQYFGPGTRLLVL.

CDR3 region: CSAPDRTTYEQYF. The CDR3 coding sequence is TGCAGTGCTCCGGACAGGACCACCTACGAGCAGTACTTC. The V call is TRBV20-1, the J call TRBJ2-7; TRBD1 matches at 7 bases. Trimming removed 5 bases from V and 2 bases from J; junction bases left unmatched: 6. Per germline, CDR1 DFQATT and CDR2 SNEGSKA (reference sequence). This CDR3 is built from 13 residues.

With respect to this clonotype: Relative to the germline gene, one junction end is altered; a read error may explain this. The rearrangement links TRBV24-1 to TRBJ2-2; tentatively, D is TRBD2 (5 bases). Per germline, CDR1 KGHDR and CDR2 SFDVKD. The CDR3 is 16 residues long. Here the CDR3 reads CATSDPGLRNAGELFF. CDR3 sequence (DNA): TGTGCCACCAGTGATCCTGGACTGAGGAACGCCGGGGAGCTGTTTTTT.

A few counts support this clonotype. The gene calls are TRBV7-8 and TRBJ2-4; D is undetermined. CDR3 length: 16 residues. Germline values: CDR1 SGHVS, CDR2 FQNEAQ. Trimming cost V 5 bases and J 8 bases, with 22 bases left between them. The CDR3: CASSLAPGLGVDIQYF. In DNA, the CDR3 is TGTGCCAGCAGCCTGGCGCCGGGCCTCGGAGTAGACATTCAGTACTTC.

The chain carries TRBV7-9 and TRBJ1-6, with D unclear. This CDR3 comprises 14 residues. The ends were cut back, 8 bases at V and 6 bases at J, with 14 bases in the middle. CDR1 and CDR2 from the germline V gene are SEHNR and FQNEAQ (reference sequence). The CDR3 DNA follows: TGTGCCAGCGGCCTCACAACCAGTAATTCACCCCTCCACTTT. Translation: CASGLTTSNSPLHF.

The chain recombines TRBV12-3 or TRBV12-4 with TRBJ2-5; TRBD2 agrees at 10 bases. Trimming took 7 bases from V and 2 from J; bases not matched to a gene: 19. The CDR3 contains 19 residues. CDR3 sequence reads: CASTEALPSGGEPQETQYF. The CDR3 DNA is TGTGCCAGCACCGAAGCCCTCCCTAGCGGGGGCGAACCTCAAGAGACCCAGTACTTC.

The rearrangement links TRBV29-1 to TRBJ2-3, with D possibly TRBD2 on 6 matching bases. This CDR3 region has 17 residues. V was shortened by 0 bases and J by 4 bases, with 20 bases between the two germline ends. CDR1 and CDR2 (germline): SQVTM, ANQGSEA. The CDR3 region is CSVEDRDRDLGADTQYF. The CDR3 coding sequence is TGCAGCGTTGAAGACCGCGATAGGGACTTGGGGGCAGATACGCAGTATTTT.